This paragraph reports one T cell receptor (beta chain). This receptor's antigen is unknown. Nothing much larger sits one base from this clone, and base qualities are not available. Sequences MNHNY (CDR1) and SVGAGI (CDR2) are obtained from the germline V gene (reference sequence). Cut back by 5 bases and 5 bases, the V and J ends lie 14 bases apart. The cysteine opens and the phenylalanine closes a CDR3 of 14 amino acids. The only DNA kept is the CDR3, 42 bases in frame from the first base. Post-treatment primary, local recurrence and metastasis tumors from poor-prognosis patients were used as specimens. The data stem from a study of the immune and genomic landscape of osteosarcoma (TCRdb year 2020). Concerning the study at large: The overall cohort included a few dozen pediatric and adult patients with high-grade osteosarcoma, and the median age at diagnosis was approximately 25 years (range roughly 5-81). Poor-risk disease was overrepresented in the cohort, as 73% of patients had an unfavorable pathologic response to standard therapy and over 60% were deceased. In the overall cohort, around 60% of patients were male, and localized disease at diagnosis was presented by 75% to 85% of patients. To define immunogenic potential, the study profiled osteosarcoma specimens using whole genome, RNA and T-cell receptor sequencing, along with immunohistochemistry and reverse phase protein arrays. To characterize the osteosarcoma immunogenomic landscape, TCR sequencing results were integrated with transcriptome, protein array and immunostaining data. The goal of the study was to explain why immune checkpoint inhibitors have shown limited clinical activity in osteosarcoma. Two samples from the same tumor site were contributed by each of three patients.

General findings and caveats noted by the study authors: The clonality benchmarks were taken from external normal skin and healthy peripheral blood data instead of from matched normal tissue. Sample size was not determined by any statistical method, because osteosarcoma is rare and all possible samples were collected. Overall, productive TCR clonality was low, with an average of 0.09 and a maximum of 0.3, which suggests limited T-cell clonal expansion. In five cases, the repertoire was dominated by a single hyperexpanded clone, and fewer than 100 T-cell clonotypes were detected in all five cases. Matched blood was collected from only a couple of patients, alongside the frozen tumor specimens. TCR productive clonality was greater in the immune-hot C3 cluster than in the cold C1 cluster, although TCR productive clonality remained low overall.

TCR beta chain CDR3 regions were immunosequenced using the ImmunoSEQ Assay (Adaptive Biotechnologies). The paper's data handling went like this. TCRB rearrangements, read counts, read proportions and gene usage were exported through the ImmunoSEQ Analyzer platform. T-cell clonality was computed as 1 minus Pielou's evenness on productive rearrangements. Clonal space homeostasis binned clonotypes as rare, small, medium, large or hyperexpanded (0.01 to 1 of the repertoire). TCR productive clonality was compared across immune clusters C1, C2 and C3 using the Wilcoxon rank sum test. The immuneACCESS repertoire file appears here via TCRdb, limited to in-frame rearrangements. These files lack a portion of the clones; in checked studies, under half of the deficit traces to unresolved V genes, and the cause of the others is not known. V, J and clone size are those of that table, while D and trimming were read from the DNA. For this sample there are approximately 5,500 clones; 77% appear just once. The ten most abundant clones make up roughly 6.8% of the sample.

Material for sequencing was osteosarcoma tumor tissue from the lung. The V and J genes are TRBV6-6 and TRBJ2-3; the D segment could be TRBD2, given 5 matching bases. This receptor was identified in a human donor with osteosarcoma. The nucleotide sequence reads TGTGCCAGCAGTAACGACGGGGTATTAGATACGCAGTATTTT. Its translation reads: CASSNDGVLDTQYF.